This is a list of T cell receptor beta chains from one sample in a study of persistence of HIV-infected CD4 T cells. These receptors have no known antigen. Profiling relied on immunoSEQ multiplex PCR, and the TCRdb table lists in-frame clones only, not all of them. The sample records 15,000 to 20,000 clones, around three fifths being singletons. The source material was CD4+ T cells sorted from PBMCs after roughly 18-hour stimulation, sampled from a patient who received antiretroviral therapy. The receptor source for this set is an adult woman with HIV who was CMV-seropositive. Both conserved end residues are part of each CDR3. Fields, in order: clone size, D gene, V gene, CDR3 length, J gene, CDR3 protein, CDR3 DNA. D genes are given only for firm matches. Some rows have no size entry. The others give once, few or many, or a class for an expanded clone.

>few|NA|TRBV2|15|TRBJ1-2
CASSAGTGTDYGYTF
TGTGCCAGCAGTGCGGGCACCGGGACGGACTATGGCTACACCTTC
>NA|NA|TRBV10-3|14|TRBJ2-2
CAISVREGTGELFF
TGTGCCATCAGTGTGAGAGAAGGCACCGGGGAGCTGTTTTTT
>NA|NA|TRBV6-5|13|TRBJ1-2
CASSTPGSYGYTF
TGTGCCAGCAGTACGCCCGGGAGTTATGGCTACACCTTC
>once|TRBD1|TRBV7-2|16|TRBJ1-1
CASSPRSGTGFSEAFF
TGTGCCAGCAGCCCCAGATCTGGGACAGGGTTCTCTGAAGCTTTCTTT
>NA|NA|TRBV6-1|11|TRBJ1-5
CASSEAAACHF
TGTGCCAGCAGTGAAGCGGCGGCCTGCCATTTT
>few|NA|TRBV12-3/TRBV12-4|13|TRBJ2-1
CASSPRVQNEQFF
TGTGCCAGCAGTCCCAGGGTACAGAATGAGCAGTTCTTC
>few|NA|TRBV29-1|13|TRBJ2-7
CSVKQGRTYEQYF
TGCAGCGTTAAACAGGGCAGAACCTACGAGCAGTACTTC
>few|TRBD1|TRBV19|17|TRBJ1-4
CASSLNRGLSTNEKLFF
TGTGCCAGTAGTCTCAACAGGGGGCTCTCCACTAATGAAAAACTGTTTTTT
>NA|TRBD1|TRBV7-9|16|TRBJ2-6
CASSYPRGPGANVLTF
TGTGCCAGCAGCTATCCGAGGGGGCCTGGGGCCAACGTCCTGACTTTC
>NA|NA|TRBV2|14|TRBJ1-2
CASRFGPGRDGYTF
TGTGCCAGCAGATTTGGGCCCGGTCGGGATGGCTACACCTTC
>once|NA|TRBV10-1|11|TRBJ1-2
CASTRTVGYTF
TGCGCCAGCACCAGAACGGTTGGCTACACCTTC
>medium-sized|TRBD1|TRBV19|16|TRBJ1-3
CASRAPGTGIGNTIYF
TGTGCCAGTAGAGCCCCCGGGACAGGGATTGGAAACACCATATATTTT